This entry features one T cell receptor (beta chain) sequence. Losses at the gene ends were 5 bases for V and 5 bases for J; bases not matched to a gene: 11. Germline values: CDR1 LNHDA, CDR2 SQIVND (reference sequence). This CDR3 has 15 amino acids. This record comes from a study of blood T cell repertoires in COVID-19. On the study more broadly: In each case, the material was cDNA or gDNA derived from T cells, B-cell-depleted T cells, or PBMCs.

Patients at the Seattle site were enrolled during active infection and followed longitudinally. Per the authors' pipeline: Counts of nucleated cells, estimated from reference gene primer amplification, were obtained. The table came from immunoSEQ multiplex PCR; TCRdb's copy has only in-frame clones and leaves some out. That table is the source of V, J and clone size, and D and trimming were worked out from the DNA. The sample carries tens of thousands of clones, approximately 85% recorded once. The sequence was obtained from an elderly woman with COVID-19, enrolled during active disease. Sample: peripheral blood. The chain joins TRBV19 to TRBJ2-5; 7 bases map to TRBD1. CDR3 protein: CASSSPRQGRETQYF. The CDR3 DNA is TGTGCCAGTAGTTCACCCCGACAGGGAAGGGAGACCCAGTACTTC.